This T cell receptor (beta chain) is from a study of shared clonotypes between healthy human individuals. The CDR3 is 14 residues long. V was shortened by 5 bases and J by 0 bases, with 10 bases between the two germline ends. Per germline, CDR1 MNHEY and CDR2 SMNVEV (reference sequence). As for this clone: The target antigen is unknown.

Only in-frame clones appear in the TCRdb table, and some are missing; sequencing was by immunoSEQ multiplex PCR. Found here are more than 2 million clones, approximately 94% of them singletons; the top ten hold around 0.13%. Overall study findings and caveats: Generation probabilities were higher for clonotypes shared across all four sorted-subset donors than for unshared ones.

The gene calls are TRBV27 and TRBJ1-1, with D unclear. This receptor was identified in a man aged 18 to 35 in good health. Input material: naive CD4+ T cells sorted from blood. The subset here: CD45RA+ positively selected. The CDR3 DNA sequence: TGTGCCAGCAGTATGAGGACGGTGAACACTGAAGCTTTCTTT. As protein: CASSMRTVNTEAFF.